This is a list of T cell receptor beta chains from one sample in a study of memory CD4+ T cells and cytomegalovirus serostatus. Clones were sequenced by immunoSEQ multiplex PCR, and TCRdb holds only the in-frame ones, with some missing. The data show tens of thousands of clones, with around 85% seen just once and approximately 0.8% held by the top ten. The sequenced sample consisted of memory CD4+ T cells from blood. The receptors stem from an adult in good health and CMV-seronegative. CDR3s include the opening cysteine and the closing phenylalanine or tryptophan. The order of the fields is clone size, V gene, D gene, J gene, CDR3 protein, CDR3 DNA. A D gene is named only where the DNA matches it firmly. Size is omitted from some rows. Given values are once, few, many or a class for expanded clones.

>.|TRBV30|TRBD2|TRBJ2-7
CAWTSGSYEQYF
TGTGCCTGGACTAGCGGCTCCTACGAGCAGTACTTC
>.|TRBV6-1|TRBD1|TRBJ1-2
CASSRQGLISGGYTF
TGTGCCAGCAGTCGACAGGGTTTGATTTCGGGCGGCTACACCTTC
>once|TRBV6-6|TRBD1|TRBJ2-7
CASSYSFSGGPYEQYF
TGTGCCAGCAGTTACTCGTTCTCAGGGGGCCCCTACGAGCAGTACTTC
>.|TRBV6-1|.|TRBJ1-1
CATYPTRNTEAFF
TGTGCCACCTACCCTACGAGAAACACTGAAGCTTTCTTT
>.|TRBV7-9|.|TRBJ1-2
CASNRGGDYGYTF
TGTGCCAGCAACCGGGGAGGGGACTATGGCTACACCTTC
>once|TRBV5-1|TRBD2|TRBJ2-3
CASFPSGNYADTQYF
TGCGCCAGCTTTCCTAGCGGGAACTATGCGGATACGCAGTATTTT
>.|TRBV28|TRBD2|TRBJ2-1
CASVFSGRANEQFF
TGTGCCAGCGTATTTAGCGGGAGGGCTAATGAGCAGTTCTTC
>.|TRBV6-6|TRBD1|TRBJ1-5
CASNRQGLSNQPQHF
TGTGCCAGCAACAGACAGGGGTTAAGCAATCAGCCCCAGCATTTT
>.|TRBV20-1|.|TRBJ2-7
CSARDNGQYF
TGCAGTGCTAGAGATAATGGTCAGTACTTC
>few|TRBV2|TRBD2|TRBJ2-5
CASSKGLAGRYETQYF
TGTGCCAGCAGTAAAGGACTAGCGGGAAGATACGAGACCCAGTACTTC
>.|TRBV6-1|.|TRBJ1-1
CASSDFRRESQENTEAFF
TGTGCCAGCAGTGACTTTCGCAGGGAGTCCCAAGAAAACACTGAAGCTTTCTTT
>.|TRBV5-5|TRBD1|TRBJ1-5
CASSLAAGGAYNQPQHF
TGTGCCAGCAGCTTGGCGGCAGGGGGCGCCTACAATCAGCCCCAGCATTTT
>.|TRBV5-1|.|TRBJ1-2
CASSFGGEGYTF
TGCGCCAGCAGCTTTGGGGGGGAAGGCTACACCTTC
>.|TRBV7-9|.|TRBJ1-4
CASSLGGTNNEKLFF
TGTGCCAGCAGCTTAGGTGGGACCAATAATGAAAAACTGTTTTTT
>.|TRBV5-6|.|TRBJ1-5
CASSFGLGQDNQPQHF
TGTGCCAGCAGCTTTGGCCTTGGACAAGACAATCAGCCCCAGCATTTT
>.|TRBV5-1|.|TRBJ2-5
CASSLETGSQETQYF
TGCGCCAGCAGCTTGGAGACGGGCAGCCAAGAGACCCAGTACTTC
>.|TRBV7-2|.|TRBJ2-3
CASSPPKRRNTQYF
TGTGCCAGCAGCCCGCCGAAAAGACGGAATACGCAGTATTTT
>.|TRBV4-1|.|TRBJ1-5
CASSQDQGRAGQPQHF
TGCGCCAGCAGCCAAGATCAAGGGAGGGCGGGTCAGCCCCAGCATTTT
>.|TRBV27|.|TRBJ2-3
CASSPRTLLSGDTQYF
TGTGCCAGCAGTCCCCGGACCCTCTTAAGTGGAGATACGCAGTATTTT
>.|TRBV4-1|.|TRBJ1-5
CASSQVGRVGGGNQPQHF
TGCGCCAGCAGCCAAGTGGGCAGGGTCGGGGGAGGCAATCAGCCCCAGCATTTT
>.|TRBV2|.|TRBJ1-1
CASTAAAGRNTEAFF
TGTGCCAGCACTGCCGCTGCTGGCAGAAACACTGAAGCTTTCTTT
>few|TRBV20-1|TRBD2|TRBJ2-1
CSAIGRGEQFF
TGCAGTGCTATTGGGAGGGGAGAGCAGTTCTTC
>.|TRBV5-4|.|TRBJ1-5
CASSVEQDQPQHF
TGTGCCAGCAGCGTAGAACAGGATCAGCCCCAGCATTTT
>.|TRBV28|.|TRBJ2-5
CASNPTGKTQYF
TGTGCCAGCAATCCAACCGGGAAGACCCAGTACTTC
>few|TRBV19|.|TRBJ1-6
CASKAGIENSPLHF
TGTGCCAGTAAGGCCGGAATCGAGAATTCACCCCTCCACTTT
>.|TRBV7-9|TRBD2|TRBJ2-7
CASTPRGVREQYF
TGTGCCAGCACACCGCGGGGGGTGCGCGAGCAGTACTTC
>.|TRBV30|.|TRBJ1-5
CAWSWQGNQPQHF
TGTGCCTGGAGTTGGCAGGGGAATCAGCCCCAGCATTTT
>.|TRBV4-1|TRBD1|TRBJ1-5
CASSLHSTGAVQPQHF
TGCGCCAGCAGCCTCCACTCGACAGGGGCGGTTCAGCCCCAGCATTTT
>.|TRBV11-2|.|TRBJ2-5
CASSLLLQETQYF
TGTGCCAGCAGCTTATTACTCCAAGAGACCCAGTACTTC
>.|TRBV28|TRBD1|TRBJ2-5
CASSGRDRGLEETQYF
TGTGCCAGCAGTGGCCGGGACAGGGGGCTTGAGGAGACCCAGTACTTC
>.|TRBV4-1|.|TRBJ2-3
CASSQGDTDTQYF
TGCGCCAGCAGCCAGGGGGACACAGATACGCAGTATTTT
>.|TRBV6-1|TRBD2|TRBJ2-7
CGTSGAPTYEQYF
TGCGGTACAAGCGGGGCACCTACCTACGAGCAGTACTTC
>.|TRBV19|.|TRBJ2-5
CASSTGLTGQETQYF
TGTGCCAGTAGTACTGGGCTAACGGGTCAAGAGACCCAGTACTTC
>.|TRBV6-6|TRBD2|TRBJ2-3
CASRKRGIGTDTQYF
TGTGCCAGCAGGAAGCGGGGGATCGGCACAGATACGCAGTATTTT
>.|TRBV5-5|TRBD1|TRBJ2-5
CASSLGVRGQRETQYF
TGTGCCAGCAGCTTGGGTGTTAGGGGACAGCGAGAGACCCAGTACTTC
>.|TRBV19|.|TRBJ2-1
CASHTGWGEQFF
TGTGCCAGTCACACAGGGTGGGGTGAGCAGTTCTTC
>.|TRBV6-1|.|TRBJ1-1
CASSDGGSNTEAFF
TGTGCCAGCAGTGACGGAGGATCGAACACTGAAGCTTTCTTT
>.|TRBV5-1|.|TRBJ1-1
CASSLVQGSGTEAFF
TGCGCCAGCAGCTTGGTTCAGGGGTCGGGGACTGAAGCTTTCTTT
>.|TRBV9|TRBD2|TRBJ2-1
CASSSRTSGNEQFF
TGTGCCAGCAGCTCCCGGACTAGCGGAAATGAGCAGTTCTTC
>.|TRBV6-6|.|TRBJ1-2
CASSYGGIYYYGYTF
TGTGCCAGCAGTTACGGCGGGATATACTACTATGGCTACACCTTC
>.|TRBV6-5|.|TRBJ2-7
CASSYKEGGSYEQYF
TGTGCCAGCAGTTACAAGGAGGGGGGGTCCTACGAGCAGTACTTC
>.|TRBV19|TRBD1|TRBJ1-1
CASSIDLTGDTEAFF
TGTGCCAGTAGTATAGATCTAACAGGGGACACTGAAGCTTTCTTT
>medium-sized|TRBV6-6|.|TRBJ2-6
CASSGRQGASNVLTF
TGTGCCAGCAGTGGCCGGCAGGGTGCATCCAACGTCCTGACTTTC
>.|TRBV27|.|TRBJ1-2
CASSSSPGGYTF
TGTGCCAGCAGTTCATCCCCGGGGGGCTACACCTTC
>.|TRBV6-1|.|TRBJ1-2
CASTGGYGYTF
TGTGCCAGCACAGGCGGCTATGGCTACACCTTC
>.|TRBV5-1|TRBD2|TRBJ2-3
CASSQGTSGRSDTQYF
TGCGCCAGCAGCCAAGGGACTAGCGGGAGGTCGGATACGCAGTATTTT
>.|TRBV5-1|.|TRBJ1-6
CASSLRSSQNSPLHF
TGCGCCAGCAGCTTGAGAAGCTCACAGAACTCACCCCTCCACTTT
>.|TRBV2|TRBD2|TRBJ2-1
CASSGGLAGVGEQFF
TGTGCCAGCAGTGGAGGACTAGCGGGAGTTGGTGAGCAGTTCTTC
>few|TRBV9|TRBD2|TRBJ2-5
CASSPWTSGGRYQETQYF
TGTGCCAGCAGCCCCTGGACTAGCGGGGGGCGATACCAAGAGACCCAGTACTTC
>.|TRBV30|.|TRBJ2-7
CAWRGHTYEQYF
TGTGCCTGGAGAGGGCATACCTACGAGCAGTACTTC
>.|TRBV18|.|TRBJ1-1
CASSPRTQGDGSTEAFF
TGTGCCAGCTCACCCAGGACTCAAGGGGATGGTAGCACTGAAGCTTTCTTT
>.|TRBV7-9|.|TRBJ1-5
CASSLGKGGANQPQHF
TGTGCCAGCAGCTTAGGTAAGGGCGGTGCCAATCAGCCCCAGCATTTT
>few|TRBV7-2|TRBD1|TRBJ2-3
CASSPVATGAIDTQYF
TGTGCCAGCAGCCCGGTGGCGACAGGGGCAATAGATACGCAGTATTTT
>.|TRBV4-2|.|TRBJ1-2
CASSQRGVNYGYTF
TGTGCCAGCAGCCAACGTGGTGTCAACTATGGCTACACCTTC
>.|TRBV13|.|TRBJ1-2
CASSLGRGQVGYTF
TGTGCCAGCAGCTTGGGGCGGGGGCAGGTTGGCTACACCTTC
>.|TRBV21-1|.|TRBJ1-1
CASSQWSPENTEAFF
TGTGCCAGCAGCCAATGGTCCCCGGAGAACACTGAAGCTTTCTTT
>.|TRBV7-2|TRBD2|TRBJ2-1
CASSFKRGAVNEQFF
TGTGCCAGCAGCTTTAAGCGGGGGGCCGTGAATGAGCAGTTCTTC
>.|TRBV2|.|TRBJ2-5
CASSQPTGQETQYF
TGTGCCAGCAGCCAACCGACAGGACAAGAGACCCAGTACTTC
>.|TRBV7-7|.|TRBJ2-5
CASSLGRMIKETQYF
TGTGCTAGCAGCTTAGGGAGGATGATAAAAGAGACCCAGTACTTC
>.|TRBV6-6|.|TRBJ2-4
CASSDGERTKNIQYF
TGTGCCAGCAGTGATGGGGAGAGAACCAAAAACATTCAGTACTTC